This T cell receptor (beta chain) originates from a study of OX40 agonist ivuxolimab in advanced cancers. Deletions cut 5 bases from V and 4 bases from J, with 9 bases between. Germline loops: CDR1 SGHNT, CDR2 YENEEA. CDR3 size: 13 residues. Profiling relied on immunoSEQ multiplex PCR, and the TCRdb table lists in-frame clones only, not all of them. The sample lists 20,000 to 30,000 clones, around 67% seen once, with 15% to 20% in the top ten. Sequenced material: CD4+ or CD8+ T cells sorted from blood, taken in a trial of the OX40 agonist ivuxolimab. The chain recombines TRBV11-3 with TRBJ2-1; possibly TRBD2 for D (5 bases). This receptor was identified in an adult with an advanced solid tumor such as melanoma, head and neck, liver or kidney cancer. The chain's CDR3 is CASSEGLYNEQFF. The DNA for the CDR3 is TGTGCCAGCAGCGAAGGACTGTACAATGAGCAGTTCTTC.